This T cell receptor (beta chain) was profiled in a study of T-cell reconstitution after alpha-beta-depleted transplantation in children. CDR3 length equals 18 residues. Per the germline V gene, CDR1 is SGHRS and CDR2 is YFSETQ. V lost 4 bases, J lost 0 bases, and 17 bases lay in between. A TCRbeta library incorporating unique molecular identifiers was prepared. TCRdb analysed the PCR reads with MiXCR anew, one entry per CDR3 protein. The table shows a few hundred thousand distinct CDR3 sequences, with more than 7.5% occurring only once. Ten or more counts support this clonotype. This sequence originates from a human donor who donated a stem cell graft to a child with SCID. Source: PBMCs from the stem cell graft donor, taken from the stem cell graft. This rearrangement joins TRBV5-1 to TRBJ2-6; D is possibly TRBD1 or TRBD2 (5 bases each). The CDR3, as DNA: TGCGCCAGCAGCCTGGCTGGGACGGCCTACTCTGGGGCCAACGTCCTGACTTTC. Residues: CASSLAGTAYSGANVLTF.